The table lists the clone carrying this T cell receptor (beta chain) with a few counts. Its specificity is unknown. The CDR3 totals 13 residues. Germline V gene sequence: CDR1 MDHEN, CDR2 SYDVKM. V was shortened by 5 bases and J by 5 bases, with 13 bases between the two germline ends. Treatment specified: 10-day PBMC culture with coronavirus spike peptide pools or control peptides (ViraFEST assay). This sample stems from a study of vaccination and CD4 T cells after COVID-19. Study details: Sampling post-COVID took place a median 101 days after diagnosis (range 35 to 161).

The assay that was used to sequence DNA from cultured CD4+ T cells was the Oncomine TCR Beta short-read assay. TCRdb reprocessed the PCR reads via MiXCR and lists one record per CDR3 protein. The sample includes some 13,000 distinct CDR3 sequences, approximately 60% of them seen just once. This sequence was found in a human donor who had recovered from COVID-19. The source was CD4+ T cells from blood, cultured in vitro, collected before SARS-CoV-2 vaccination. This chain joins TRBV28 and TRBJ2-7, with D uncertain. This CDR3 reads CASSRRSINEQYF. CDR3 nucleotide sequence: TGTGCCAGCAGTCGCAGGAGTATCAACGAGCAGTACTTC.